The entry that follows covers one T cell receptor (beta chain) sequence. The target antigen is unknown. These data are taken from a study of regulatory T cells in long-lasting Graves disease. Background on the study: The antithyroid drugs taken by newly diagnosed Graves' patients had been used for under 3 months.

Germline CDR1 is SQVTM and CDR2 is ANQGSEA. The CDR3 sequence is 12 residues long. The V and J ends lost 0 bases and 5 bases respectively, with 7 bases between them. Whole-study results and caveats: Persistent patients had more shared public clonotypes (about 2,700) than new patients (about 1,000). Favored usage of TRBV28, TRBJ1-2 and TRBJ2-5 was recorded in persistent disease.

iRepertoire HTBI primers and Arm-PCR of CDR3 regions built TCR beta libraries. TCRdb used MiXCR to reprocess the multiplex PCR reads, holding one entry per CDR3 protein. The sample comprises more than 400,000 distinct CDR3 sequences, over 15% of which are singletons, and approximately 11% rests with the top ten. Time point noted: newly diagnosed GD, antithyroid drugs for less than 3 months. Construction of the TCR library relied on RNA isolated from PBMCs. In addition, the sample was reused for a study of T cells in Graves' hyperthyroidism and ophthalmopathy. That paper states: Appearing also in blood were most of the thyroid clonotypes expanded above 0.001.

This sequence was found in a woman younger than 45 with Graves disease. The material was peripheral blood mononuclear cells (PBMCs), obtained at new diagnosis, from a patient treated with antithyroid drugs. This chain joins TRBV29-1 and TRBJ2-5; D gene unclear. The CDR3 sequence is CSVEDLVETQYF. CDR3 coding DNA: TGCAGCGTTGAAGATCTTGTGGAGACCCAGTACTTC.